This T cell receptor (beta chain) was observed in a study of cytomegalovirus exposure and HLA in healthy donors. About the study: The roughly 670 first-cohort repertoires shared a platform with the 100 to 150 validation repertoires, as reported in a later analysis. The study's findings and limits: In the 120 validation repertoires, 94% of cluster scores exceeded 0, per a later analysis. The study designated roughly 150 TCR beta chains cytomegalovirus-associated.

The CDR3 extends over 14 amino acids. Deletions cut 4 bases from V and 0 bases from J, with 11 bases between. Germline assignment: CDR1 SGHDT and CDR2 YYEEEE. In the case of this clone: Its antigen is not identified.

The data were produced by immunoSEQ multiplex PCR, yet TCRdb's version contains in-frame clones alone and is incomplete. The sample records 110,000 or so clones, about 83% being singletons. The specimen sequenced was PBMCs. The receptor was isolated from a man between 18 and 35 years old in good health and CMV-seronegative. The chain couples TRBV5-6 to TRBJ2-7, with a possible D match to TRBD2 (7 bases). The CDR3 loop reads CASSHRDYSYEQYF. Written as DNA, the CDR3 is TGTGCCAGCAGCCACAGGGACTACTCCTACGAGCAGTACTTC.